A single sample gave rise to the 25 T cell receptor beta chains below, sequenced in a study of identifying expanded T cells in peripheral blood. The data were produced by immunoSEQ multiplex PCR, yet TCRdb's version contains in-frame clones alone and is incomplete. The sample lists 110,000 or so clones; 88% were seen once. The sample comprised blood. The receptors were sampled from a person aged 18 to 70 in good health.

This chain uses TRBV5-1 with TRBJ2-1, with 13 bases fitting TRBD2. This CDR3 comprises 14 residues. CDR1 and CDR2 from the germline V gene are SGHRS and YFSETQ. Losses at the gene ends were 4 bases for V and 6 bases for J; bases not matched to a gene: 1. The CDR3 spells CASSRTSGSNEQFF. DNA for the CDR3: TGCGCCAGCAGCCGGACTAGCGGGAGCAATGAGCAGTTCTTC. The full variable domain, its missing parts supplied by reference TRBV5-1 and TRBJ2-1, is KAGVTQTPRYLIKTRGQQVTLSCSPISGHRSVSWYQQTPGQGLQFLFEYFSETQRNKGNFPGRFSGRQFSNSRSEMNVSTLELGDSALYLCASSRTSGSNEQFFGPGTRLTVL.

The chain employs TRBV7-3 and TRBJ2-7; D perhaps matches TRBD1 (6 bases). Germline CDR1 SGHTA, CDR2 FQGTGA. The CDR3 extends over 15 amino acids. The V end lost 5 bases, the J end lost 3 bases, and 17 bases lay between the germline ends. In DNA form, the CDR3 reads TGTGCCAGCAGCAACGACAGGTCAGGGAGCTACGAGCAGTACTTC. Its translation is CASSNDRSGSYEQYF.

V gene TRBV18 combines with J gene TRBJ1-1; 9 bases match TRBD1. Germline CDR1 reads KGHSH; CDR2 reads LQKENI. The CDR3 spans 12 residues. J gave up 10 bases and V 3 bases, and 3 bases lay outside the gene matches. Here the CDR3 reads CASSPLDRGAFF. In nucleotides, the CDR3 is TGTGCCAGCTCACCGTTGGACAGGGGAGCTTTCTTT.

As concerns this clone: The junction does not match germline at one end; this may be a read error. The CDR3 reads CASSSRRYRIF. The CDR3 DNA is TGTGCCAGCAGCTCCCGGCGTTATAGGATCTTC. The chain uses TRBV5-6 and TRBJ2-1; D ambiguous. The CDR3 extends over 11 amino acids. The germline V gene encodes CDR1 SGHDT and CDR2 YYEEEE.

A few counts support this clone. The chain is built from TRBV19 and TRBJ2-1; TRBD1 aligns across 10 bases. Per the germline V gene, CDR1 is LNHDA and CDR2 is SQIVND (reference sequence). The CDR3 totals 15 residues. V was clipped by 4 bases and J by 10 bases; unmatched bases: 10. The CDR3 sequence is CASSTYDRGLREQFF. The CDR3, as DNA: TGTGCCAGTAGTACATACGACAGGGGGCTCCGCGAGCAGTTCTTC.

A word on this clone: The identical CDR3 is also encoded by other nucleotide sequences in the sample. CDR3 region: CAISEGGNEQFF. CDR3 nucleotides: TGTGCCATCAGTGAAGGCGGGAATGAGCAGTTCTTC. V is TRBV10-3 and J is TRBJ2-1; possibly TRBD2 for D (5 bases). This CDR3 spans 12 amino acids. CDR1 and CDR2 from the germline V gene are ENHRY and SYGVKD. V was trimmed by 3 bases and J by 7 bases, leaving 7 bases between them.

The rearrangement uses TRBV7-2 and TRBJ1-4; 9 bases align to TRBD1. The CDR3 contains 14 residues. Germline CDR1 SGHTA, CDR2 FQGNSA. The V segment lost 6 bases and the J segment 7 bases; nucleotides outside the gene matches: 6. CDR3 DNA: TGTGCCAGCAGTTCGGGACAGGGATCTGAAAAACTGTTTTTT. Translated: CASSSGQGSEKLFF.

The rearrangement links TRBV9 to TRBJ2-7; either TRBD1 or TRBD2 may supply D (5 bases each). With 3 bases removed from V and 4 bases from J, the gap between germline ends came to 14 bases. In germline, CDR1 is SGDLS, CDR2 YYNGEE. This CDR3 comprises 14 residues. Written as DNA, the CDR3 is TGTGCCAGCAGCGATGGACATTCGGGATACGAGCAGTACTTC. This encodes CASSDGHSGYEQYF.

The J gene is TRBJ2-3, the V gene TRBV7-9; a weak D match, TRBD1 (5 bases). Germline CDR1 reads SEHNR; CDR2 reads FQNEAQ (reference sequence). The length of the CDR3 is 14 residues. With 5 bases removed from V and 2 bases from J, the gap between germline ends came to 11 bases. The CDR3 sequence is CASSPGALTDTQYF. DNA for the CDR3: TGTGCCAGCAGCCCTGGGGCCCTCACAGATACGCAGTATTTT.

V and J are TRBV28 and TRBJ2-1, with 7 bases identical to TRBD2. This CDR3 contains 16 residues. J lost 0 bases, V lost 4 bases, and 6 bases had no gene match. CDR1 is MDHEN, CDR2 SYDVKM, per germline. CDR3 nucleotides: TGTGCCAGCAGTTCTAGCGGCACGAGCTCCTACAATGAGCAGTTCTTC. Amino acids: CASSSSGTSSYNEQFF.

The V and J genes are TRBV12-5 and TRBJ1-2; 11 bases line up with TRBD1. The CDR3 consists of 18 residues. J gave up 2 bases and V 4 bases, and 12 bases lay outside the gene matches. Germline-derived CDR1 and CDR2 are LGHNT and FRNRAP. The CDR3 reads CASGSTSWTGGPNYGYTF. CDR3 nucleotide sequence: TGTGCTAGTGGTTCAACTTCGTGGACAGGGGGCCCCAACTATGGCTACACCTTC.

This clone was observed a few times. V and J are TRBV7-2 and TRBJ2-7; tentatively, D is TRBD1 (6 bases). Germline values: CDR1 SGHTA, CDR2 FQGNSA. The length of the CDR3 is 14 residues. Between the trimmed V and J ends, which lost 3 bases and 3 bases, there was a span of 12 bases. In DNA, the CDR3 is TGTGCCAGCAGCTTTGCCCGACAGGTCTACGAGCAGTACTTC. It is translated as CASSFARQVYEQYF. The whole variable domain, remainder taken from reference TRBV7-2 and TRBJ2-7, is GAGVSQSPSNKVTEKGKDVELRCDPISGHTALYWYRQSLGQGLEFLIYFQGNSAPDKSGLPSDRFSAERTGGSVSTLTIQRTQQEDSAVYLCASSFARQVYEQYFGPGTRLTVT.

The genes are TRBV27 and TRBJ2-1, with D perhaps matching TRBD1 or TRBD2 (5 bases each). V shed 2 bases and J shed 15 bases, with 14 bases lying between them. This CDR3 is 12 amino acids long. Germline loops: CDR1 MNHEY, CDR2 SMNVEV (reference sequence). The CDR3 sequence: CASSLRGGWLFF. In DNA form, the CDR3 reads TGTGCCAGCAGTTTAAGGGGCGGGTGGTTGTTCTTC.

This clone was observed a few times. The gene calls are TRBV30 and TRBJ1-1; possibly TRBD1 for D (6 bases). V shed 4 bases and J shed 2 bases, with 14 bases lying between them. This CDR3 is 14 amino acids long. CDR1 is GTSNPN, CDR2 SVGIG, per germline (reference sequence). This chain's CDR3 is CAWKPTGINTEAFF. CDR3 DNA sequence: TGTGCCTGGAAACCAACAGGGATCAACACTGAAGCTTTCTTT.

The rearrangement links TRBV29-1 to TRBJ1-1; D is possibly TRBD1 (5 bases). Between the trimmed V and J ends, which lost 4 bases and 1 base, there was a span of 13 bases. Germline values: CDR1 SQVTM, CDR2 ANQGSEA. This CDR3 is 14 amino acids long. The DNA for the CDR3 is TGCAGCGTTGCCGTCGGGGCGCGGAACACTGAAGCTTTCTTT. It is translated as CSVAVGARNTEAFF.

The V and J genes are TRBV15 and TRBJ1-2, with D possibly TRBD1 on 6 matching bases. CDR1 is LNHNV and CDR2 is YYDKDF in the germline V gene (reference sequence). The CDR3 consists of 13 residues. Trimming stripped 1 base from V and 8 bases from J, with 11 bases between. This CDR3 is CATSRGTDQGYTF. The CDR3 DNA follows: TGTGCCACCAGCAGAGGGACAGATCAAGGCTACACCTTC.

CDR3 residues: CAISERPKDQPQHF. The CDR3 DNA reads TGTGCCATCAGTGAAAGGCCGAAAGATCAGCCCCAGCATTTT. The chain combines TRBV10-3 with TRBJ1-5; D unclear. CDR1 is ENHRY, CDR2 SYGVKD, per germline. V lost 3 bases and J 5 bases, leaving 11 bases between the germline ends. The length of the CDR3 is 14 residues.

This chain uses TRBV27 with TRBJ1-2, with 10 nucleotides matching TRBD1. The germline V gene has CDR1 MNHEY and CDR2 SMNVEV (reference sequence). CDR3 length: 15 residues. The J segment lost 5 bases and the V segment lost 4 bases, leaving 7 bases of the junction unmatched. CDR3 sequence (DNA): TGTGCCAGCAGTTCGGGGACAGGGGATGTGTATGGCTACACCTTC. It is translated as CASSSGTGDVYGYTF.

V gene TRBV19 combines with J gene TRBJ1-2; 10 bases are shared with TRBD1. The CDR3 is 15 residues long. V was clipped by 2 bases and J by 8 bases; unmatched bases: 8. CDR1 and CDR2 from the germline V gene are LNHDA and SQIVND (reference sequence). In nucleotides, the CDR3 is TGTGCCAGTAGTATAATGACAGGGGGCACTTACGGCTACACCTTC. Its translation is CASSIMTGGTYGYTF.

This clone was recorded once. CDR3 region: CASSERVSFTGNTIYF. In DNA, the CDR3 is TGTGCCAGCAGCGAACGGGTTTCATTTACTGGAAACACCATATATTTT. This chain links TRBV5-4 with TRBJ1-3; unclear D gene. The CDR3 consists of 16 residues. Trimming removed 4 bases at V and 2 bases at J, with 16 bases between. Germline CDR1 SGHNT, CDR2 YYREEE (reference sequence).

The rearrangement links TRBV19 to TRBJ1-2; a weak D match, TRBD1 (6 bases). Germline V lookup: CDR1 LNHDA, CDR2 SQIVND (reference sequence). V shed 10 bases and J shed 8 bases, with 20 bases lying between them. The CDR3 runs 13 residues. CDR3 sequence: CATRDTIATGYTF. The CDR3 bases are TGTGCCACTCGGGACACCATCGCGACCGGCTACACCTTC. Full variable domain (missing parts from reference TRBV19 and TRBJ1-2): DGGITQSPKYLFRKEGQNVTLSCEQNLNHDAMYWYRQDPGQGLRLIYYSQIVNDFQKGDIAEGYSVSREKKESFPLTVTSAQKNPTAFYLCATRDTIATGYTFGSGTRLTVV.

This chain joins TRBV10-1 and TRBJ2-1; D might be TRBD2 (7 bases). There are 14 residues in the CDR3. CDR1 and CDR2 from the germline V gene are WNHNN and SYGVQD (reference sequence). V was shortened by 5 bases and J by 6 bases, with 14 bases between the two germline ends. CDR3 region: CASSKAGHSNEQFF. CDR3 in DNA: TGCGCCAGCAGTAAAGCGGGACATAGCAATGAGCAGTTCTTC.

The chain joins TRBV5-6 to TRBJ2-7; D is possibly TRBD1 (6 bases). The CDR3 contains 13 residues. Trimming took off 4 bases at V and 0 bases at J, with 8 bases between the two ends. Germline loops: CDR1 SGHDT, CDR2 YYEEEE. For the CDR3, the DNA is TGTGCCAGCAGCAGGGACAACTCCTACGAGCAGTACTTC. It encodes CASSRDNSYEQYF.

In nucleotides, the CDR3 is TGTGCCAGCAGTGAGGAGGACGGAACGCCCTACGAGCAGTACTTC. Protein sequence: CASSEEDGTPYEQYF. The chain carries TRBV2 and TRBJ2-7; maybe TRBD2 (5 bases). V was cut by 3 bases and J by 2 bases, with 14 bases left in between. Germline V gene lookup returns CDR1 SNHLY and CDR2 FYNNEI. CDR3 length: 15 residues.

This clone was found once. CDR3 residues: CASRSQGSAYGYTF. CDR3 coding DNA: TGTGCCAGCAGAAGCCAGGGTAGCGCCTATGGCTACACCTTC. The chain links TRBV2 to TRBJ1-2, with D maybe TRBD1 (5 bases). The CDR3 is 14 amino acids. Germline V CDR1 and CDR2: SNHLY, FYNNEI. Trimming stripped 6 bases from V and 4 bases from J, with 15 bases between.